This record covers a single TCR beta chain. The antigen it binds to is not known. Nothing much larger sits one base from this clone, and base qualities are not available. The sample comes from a study of shared clonotypes between healthy human individuals (dated by TCRdb to 2020 to 2021). Regarding the complete study: Three men and two women, aged 18 to 49 years, made up the cohort. To increase sequencing depth and limit assay-specific biases, TCR repertoire library preparation and sequencing were carried out by different laboratories using diverse techniques. The study deeply sequenced blood TCR repertoires of five healthy adults to estimate repertoire size and the extent of clonotype sharing between individuals. For each donor, CD4 naive and CD4 memory were each run on three plates, CD8 naive on two plates, and CD8 memory on one plate. Leukapheresis yielded between about 0.94 and 8.9 billion PBMCs per donor. The study at large found these results: Sampling was restricted to blood, and TCR repertoires in tissues likely differ from the TCR repertoires found in blood. Because the study included only a small number of donors, the genetic and exposure-history diversity represented was limited. Clonotypes shared by all four sorted-subset donors showed higher generation probabilities than non-shared clonotypes. Incomplete sequencing was indicated by rarefaction of sorted-subset datasets, despite the large sequencing depth. Approximately 4.8% of naive CD4, 3.5% of naive CD8, 2.3% of memory CD4, and 0.4% of memory CD8 clonotypes were shared across several donors. Naive subsets generally had larger estimated clonotype richness than memory subsets. Pairwise subsampling led to the expectation that sequencing depth would affect the degree of clonotype sharing among donors.

Using the deep immunoSEQ assay, multiplex PCR amplified TCR CDR3 regions from genomic DNA. Extracted genomic DNA from each cell subset was spread evenly across all wells of several immunoSEQ 96-well plates, with each plate serving as a replicate. For sorted subsets, roughly 190 ng of genomic DNA, equivalent to around 29,000 T cell genomes, went into each replicate PCR. Purified libraries were measured with a Qubit 3.0 fluorometer, size-checked on a Bioanalyzer 2100, and measured again with the KAPA Library Quantification kit. A separate single-read 150-cycle Illumina NextSeq 550 flow cell was used to sequence each immunoSEQ 96-well plate. In the source study's methods: Because the immunoSEQ output included only junctional sequences and no quality scores, the filtering could not be the same as the filtering used for full-length reads. Sequences were annotated with PyIR, a Python wrapper for IgBLAST v1.9, using IMGT germline references to assign V/J genes and CDR3. Any read was removed if the V/J assignment was weak (E-value above 1e-6), the CDR3 was missing, or the read contained stop codons, out-of-frame junctions, or ambiguous translated residues. V3J clonotypes were defined as sequences sharing an identical inferred V gene, J gene, and CDR3 amino acid sequence. The percentage overlap between two repertoires was calculated by dividing the number of shared unique clonotypes by the size of the smaller repertoire. Richness of each repertoire was evaluated using RTK rarefaction, the Chao1 estimator, and Recon v2.1 estimates of unobserved clonotypes. OLGA was used to compute generation probabilities for all TCRbeta clonotypes that the gDNA method yielded from a handful of donors. Here the immuneACCESS table is served through TCRdb, limited to in-frame sequences with V and J called. Missing clones are a known gap in these copies; in checked studies unresolved V genes cover under half, and the rest lacks a known reason. The DNA was the basis for D and trimming; V, J and clone size are from that table. This sample has about 1 million clones in its table, and under 80% of those were observed once. Around 1.5% of the sample is taken by the ten largest.

The CDR3 starts with the cysteine, ends with the phenylalanine, and has 13 residues. The DNA shown is the 39-base CDR3, in frame from base 1. A distance of 10 bases separates the germline ends of V and J, which lose 4 bases and 3 bases respectively. From a lookup of the germline V gene, CDR1 and CDR2 are SGHRS and YFSETQ. Healthy HIV-negative adults with no recently reported acute infections or vaccinations were included as donors. Only Caucasian adults living in Nashville, Tennessee, USA were represented among the donors. CD4+ T cells were enriched by magnetic negative selection; naive cells were then positively selected on CD45RA, and the negative fraction formed the memory subset. After blood collection by leukapheresis, PBMCs were isolated using Ficoll-Histopaque density gradient centrifugation and then cryopreserved in the vapor phase of liquid nitrogen. Purity and quantity of every magnetically sorted T cell population were checked by analytical flow cytometry. From each sorted fraction, genomic DNA was isolated and quantified by UV absorbance on a Nanodrop 2000c.

Sequencing input: memory CD4+ T cells sorted from blood. Taken with the paper, the label for cell subset or site translates to: CD45RA-negative fraction. This TCR was sampled from a man in his late teens or twenties in good health. This chain is built from TRBV5-1 and TRBJ1-2; the D gene remains uncertain. The sequence in DNA is TGCGCCAGCAGCCCGACGGCCGACTATGGCTACACCTTC. Its protein is CASSPTADYGYTF.